The present TCR beta chain was sequenced within a study of T cell clonality in common variable immunodeficiency. Notes on the study in general: In common variable immunodeficiency, TCR beta chains reportedly carried fewer deletions and N-nucleotide insertions. CVID subjects had higher TCRbeta clonality than healthy controls, most marked in about a third. Fewer TCRbeta clones were shared among CVID subjects than controls.

The germline gives CDR1 LNHDA, CDR2 SQIVND (reference sequence). CDR3 length equals 13 residues. V trimming: 5 bases; J trimming: 7 bases; junction bases outside the gene matches: 4. This clone was counted ten times or more. Its antigen is unidentified. The read is 3 residues too short to cover the CDR3 end, so that end is filled in from the germline J gene. The repertoire was sequenced with immunoSEQ multiplex PCR; TCRdb's copy has only in-frame clones and lacks some. This sample has roughly 57,000 clones, each found more than once. This chain links TRBV19 with TRBJ2-1; 8 bases agree with TRBD1. Sequences were obtained from peripheral blood mononuclear cells. The sequence was obtained from a person between 18 and 75 years old in good health. CDR3: CASSVTGGNEQFF. The sequenced part of the CDR3 DNA is TGTGCCAGTAGTGTTACAGGGGGAAATGAG.